The present T cell receptor (beta chain) was sequenced within a study of graft-versus-host responses after intestinal transplantation. Study-wide background: For around three years after anti-thymocyte globulin induction, all recipients took tacrolimus and steroids. Whole-study findings and limits: Early after transplant, HvG declines were associated with peak levels of circulating GvH clones.

With regard to this clone: Its antigen remains unidentified.

This CDR3 comprises 14 residues. V lost 5 bases to trimming and J lost 7 bases; unmatched junction nucleotides: 7. Per germline, CDR1 SEHNR and CDR2 FQNEAQ (reference sequence). The table came from immunoSEQ multiplex PCR; TCRdb's copy has only in-frame clones and leaves some out. The sample has about 120,000 clones, about nine tenths seen once; the top ten hold under 0.2%. Sample: unstimulated CD4+ T cells sorted from spleen or lymph node cells, taken before intestinal transplant. The sequence was collected from a human donor who received an intestinal transplant. This chain joins TRBV7-9 and TRBJ1-4; 7 bases are shared with TRBD1. This CDR3 is CASSPDRASEKLFF. CDR3 in DNA: TGTGCCAGCAGCCCCGACAGGGCGAGTGAAAAACTGTTTTTT.